The source of this TCR beta chain is a study of CD8 T cells in Susac syndrome. Study results and caveats: The study's TCR sequencing and HLA analysis drew on a certain number of individuals. That number was acknowledged as relatively small.

Comment on this clonotype: Its matching antigen is unknown.

Germline values: CDR1 SQVTM, CDR2 ANQGSEA. The CDR3 is 14 residues long. V lost 7 bases to trimming and J lost 5 bases; unmatched junction nucleotides: 8. Sequencing of TCR beta covered CD8+ and CD4+ T cells obtained from blood. Bulk CD8+ and CD4+ cells came from magnetic negative isolation; CD8+ TEMRA by FACS. Random hexamers were used to reverse transcribe roughly 0.45 to 1 ug of RNA. An immunoSEQ multiplex PCR generated amplified TCR beta CDR3 products spanning 54 Vbeta and 13 Jbeta. Via MiXCR, TCRdb re-called the immunoSEQ multiplex PCR reads, giving one row per CDR3 protein. The profile covers 150,000 to 200,000 distinct CDR3 sequences, with about 95% appearing a single time and 0.14% taken by the ten largest.

The origin of this receptor is a human donor in good health. The specimen was CD4+ T cells from PBMCs. This rearrangement joins TRBV29-1 to TRBJ2-3; 11 bases line up with TRBD1. Here the CDR3 DNA reads TGCAGCGCCGGGACAGGGGGTTTGGGAGATACGCAGTATTTT. Its translation is CSAGTGGLGDTQYF.